This T cell receptor beta chain stems from a study of early T cells in non-severe SARS-CoV-2 infection. At least ten counts were recorded for this clonotype. TCRdb re-called the 5' RACE reads through MiXCR, storing one row per CDR3 protein. Of 75,000 or so distinct CDR3 sequences detected, about an eighth appear once; the ten largest clones hold under 7%. The CDR3 is 13 residues long. With 5 bases removed from V and 7 bases from J, the gap between germline ends came to 15 bases. Germline V gene sequence: CDR1 SGHVS, CDR2 FQNEAQ. This sequence joins TRBV7-8 and TRBJ2-7, with D perhaps being TRBD1 or TRBD2 (6 bases each). The TCR originated in an adult who was a healthcare worker with PCR-confirmed SARS-CoV-2 infection or an uninfected control (not recorded which). Material: whole blood, obtained at baseline. The CDR3 bases are TGTGCCAGCAGCCCTAGAGAGGGGGGAGAGCAGTACTTC. Residues: CASSPREGGEQYF.